This TCR beta chain was sequenced in a study of OX40 agonist ivuxolimab in advanced cancers. Looking at the study overall: Cohort: around 86% men, mean age around 61, aged roughly 20 to 79.

The CDR3 length is 15 residues. The germline V gene has CDR1 LGHNA and CDR2 YNFKEQ. V trimming: 4 bases; J trimming: 4 bases; junction bases outside the gene matches: 8. Data came from immunoSEQ multiplex PCR; TCRdb stores just in-frame clones and leaves some out. The sample shows 70,000 or so clones, roughly 88% of them seen only once. The sequence was collected from an adult with an advanced solid tumor such as melanoma, head and neck, liver or kidney cancer. The chain employs TRBV4-2 and TRBJ2-7; TRBD1 agrees at 9 bases. The sample here was CD4+ or CD8+ T cells sorted from blood, taken in a trial of the OX40 agonist ivuxolimab. The CDR3 DNA follows: TGTGCCAGCAGCCCCCAGGGACAGGGCAGATACGAGCAGTACTTC. Translating gives CASSPQGQGRYEQYF.